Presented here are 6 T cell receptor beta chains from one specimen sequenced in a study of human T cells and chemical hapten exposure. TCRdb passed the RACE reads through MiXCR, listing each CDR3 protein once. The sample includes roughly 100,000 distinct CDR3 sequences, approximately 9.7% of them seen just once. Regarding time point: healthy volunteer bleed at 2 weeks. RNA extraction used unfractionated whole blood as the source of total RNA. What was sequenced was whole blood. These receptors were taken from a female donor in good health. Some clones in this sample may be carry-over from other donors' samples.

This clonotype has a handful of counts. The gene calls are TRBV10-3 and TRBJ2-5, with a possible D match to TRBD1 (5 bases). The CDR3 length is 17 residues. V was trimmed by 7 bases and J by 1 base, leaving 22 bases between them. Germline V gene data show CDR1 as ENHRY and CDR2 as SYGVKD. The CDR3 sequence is CAIKIHTGTVSQETQYF. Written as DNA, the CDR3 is TGTGCCATCAAGATACATACAGGAACTGTTAGCCAAGAGACCCAGTACTTC.

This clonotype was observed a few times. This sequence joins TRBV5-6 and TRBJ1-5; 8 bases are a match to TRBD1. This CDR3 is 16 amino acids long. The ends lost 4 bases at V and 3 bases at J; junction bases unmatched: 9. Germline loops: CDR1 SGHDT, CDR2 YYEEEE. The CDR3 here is CASSKRRTGYNQPQHF. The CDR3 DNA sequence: TGTGCCAGCAGCAAGCGCCGGACAGGGTACAATCAGCCCCAGCATTTT.

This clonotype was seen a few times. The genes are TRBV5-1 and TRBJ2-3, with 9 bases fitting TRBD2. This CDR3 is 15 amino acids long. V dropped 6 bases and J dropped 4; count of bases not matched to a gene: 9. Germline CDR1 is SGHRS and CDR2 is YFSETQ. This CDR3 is CASTNLAGLADTQYF. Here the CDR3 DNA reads TGCGCCAGCACCAACCTAGCGGGACTGGCAGATACGCAGTATTTT.

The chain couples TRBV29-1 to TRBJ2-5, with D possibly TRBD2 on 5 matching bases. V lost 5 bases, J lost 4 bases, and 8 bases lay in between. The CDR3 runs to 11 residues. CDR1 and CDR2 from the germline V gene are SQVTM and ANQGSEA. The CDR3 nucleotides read TGCAGCGTTCCGGGAATAGAGACCCAGTACTTC. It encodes CSVPGIETQYF.

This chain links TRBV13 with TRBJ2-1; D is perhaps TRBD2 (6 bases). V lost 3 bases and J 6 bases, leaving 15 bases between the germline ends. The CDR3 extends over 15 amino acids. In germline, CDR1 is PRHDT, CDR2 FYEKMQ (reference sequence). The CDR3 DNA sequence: TGTGCCAGCAGCTTCTCCCGGGAGTTAGGCAATGAGCAGTTCTTC. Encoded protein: CASSFSRELGNEQFF.

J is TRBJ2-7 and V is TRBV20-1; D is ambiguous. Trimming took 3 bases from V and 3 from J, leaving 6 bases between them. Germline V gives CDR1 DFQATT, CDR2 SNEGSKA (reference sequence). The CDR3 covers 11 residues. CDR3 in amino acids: CSARQSYEQYF. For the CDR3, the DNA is TGCAGTGCTAGGCAGAGCTACGAGCAGTACTTC.